One and the same sample provided the 11 T cell receptor beta chains below, sequenced in a study of precursors of human CD4 cytotoxic T cells. Bulk UMI-based sequencing covered sorted CD4+ central memory, effector memory, IL-7R-high and IL-7R-negative TEMRA subsets. One entry per CDR3 protein, called by TCRdb with MiXCR from the reads. The repertoire holds over 250 distinct CDR3 sequences, 15% to 19% seen once, with roughly 50% in the top ten. The sample consisted of memory CD4+ T cells from blood (PBMCs). The receptor source for this set is a human donor in good health.

This clonotype is labeled as large. J is TRBJ2-7 and V is TRBV15, with D possibly TRBD1 on 5 matching bases. The ends were cut back, 0 bases at V and 5 bases at J, with 11 bases in the middle. This CDR3 comprises 14 residues. Germline values: CDR1 LNHNV, CDR2 YYDKDF (reference sequence). CDR3 protein: CATSRDLGRDEQYF. In DNA, the CDR3 is TGTGCCACCAGCAGAGACCTCGGCAGGGACGAGCAGTACTTC.

J is TRBJ1-1 and V is TRBV2, with D hard to call. The CDR3 has 13 residues. The V and J ends lost 6 bases and 2 bases respectively, with 10 bases between them. Germline V gene data show CDR1 as SNHLY and CDR2 as FYNNEI. The CDR3, as DNA: TGTGCCAGCAGATTCAAGGCTAACACTGAAGCTTTCTTT. The encoded protein is CASRFKANTEAFF.

In its sample, this clonotype was seen a few times. The DNA of the CDR3 is TGTGCCAGCAGCAGCGGGACAGCTGGGATTCAAGAGACCCAGTACTTC. It codes for CASSSGTAGIQETQYF. The chain joins TRBV7-8 to TRBJ2-5; either TRBD1 or TRBD2 may fit D (7 bases each). The CDR3 runs to 16 residues. Looked up from germline, CDR1 is SGHVS and CDR2 is FQNEAQ. V was cut by 5 bases and J by 2 bases, with 18 bases left in between.

This clonotype is large. This chain uses TRBV4-1 with TRBJ2-3; TRBD2 matches 12 bases. Unmatched junction bases numbered 6, after V lost 2 bases and J lost 0 bases. Per the germline V gene, CDR1 is MGHRA and CDR2 is YSYEKL. CDR3 length: 18 residues. CDR3 nucleotide sequence: TGCGCCAGCAGCCAACAACTGACTAGCGGGGGCAGCACAGATACGCAGTATTTT. This codes for CASSQQLTSGGSTDTQYF.

In its sample, this clonotype was seen a few times. This chain joins TRBV5-1 and TRBJ2-5; TRBD2 is a possible D gene (6 bases). CDR1 and CDR2 from the germline V gene are SGHRS and YFSETQ. The CDR3 loop spans 13 amino acids. V dropped 3 bases and J dropped 4 bases, with 10 bases sitting between them. CDR3 nucleotides: TGCGCCAGCAGCTGGCCAGCGGGAGAGACCCAGTACTTC. It codes for CASSWPAGETQYF. Full variable domain (outside the CDR3, taken from reference TRBV5-1 and TRBJ2-5): KAGVTQTPRYLIKTRGQQVTLSCSPISGHRSVSWYQQTPGQGLQFLFEYFSETQRNKGNFPGRFSGRQFSNSRSEMNVSTLELGDSALYLCASSWPAGETQYFGPGTRLLVL.

This clonotype has only a few counts. The CDR3 is CASSRPAEGMNTEAFF. CDR3 nucleotides: TGTGCCAGCAGCCGCCCCGCCGAGGGGATGAACACTGAAGCTTTCTTT. This rearrangement joins TRBV5-4 to TRBJ1-1; maybe TRBD1 (5 bases). V lost 4 bases to trimming and J lost 0 bases, with 16 bases between them. This CDR3 spans 16 amino acids. Per the germline V gene, CDR1 is SGHNT and CDR2 is YYREEE (reference sequence).

This chain links TRBV4-1 with TRBJ2-7; 10 nucleotides match TRBD1. This CDR3 region has 18 residues. J lost 3 bases, V lost 1 base, and 12 bases had no gene match. Germline loops: CDR1 MGHRA, CDR2 YSYEKL. The CDR3 protein is CASSQAPGGTGVHYEQYF. CDR3 bases: TGCGCCAGCAGCCAAGCCCCTGGGGGGACAGGGGTTCACTACGAGCAGTACTTC.

This clonotype was seen more than once but under ten times. V and J are TRBV5-5 and TRBJ2-7; possibly TRBD1 for D (5 bases). Germline values: CDR1 SGHKS, CDR2 YYEKEE (reference sequence). Trimming removed 4 bases from V and 1 base from J, with 12 bases in between. This CDR3 region has 14 residues. The CDR3 nucleotides are TGTGCCAGCAGCCCGGAAGGGGATTCCTACGAGCAGTACTTC. It encodes CASSPEGDSYEQYF. Based on the CDR3 plus reference TRBV5-5 and TRBJ2-7, the full variable domain is DAGVTQSPTHLIKTRGQQVTLRCSPISGHKSVSWYQQVLGQGPQFIFQYYEKEERGRGNFPDRFSARQFPNYSSELNVNALLLGDSALYLCASSPEGDSYEQYFGPGTRLTVT.

This clonotype was counted a few times. The chain has TRBV29-1 and TRBJ2-2; 9 nucleotides match TRBD1. Germline loops: CDR1 SQVTM, CDR2 ANQGSEA. The CDR3 is 14 amino acids. The ends lost 6 bases at V and 5 bases at J; junction bases unmatched: 7. The CDR3 spells CSVGRDRATGELFF. The DNA of the CDR3 is TGCAGCGTCGGACGGGACAGGGCAACCGGGGAGCTGTTTTTT.

Concerning this clonotype itself: This sequence may be a read error, since a much larger clone differs from it by one base. The rearrangement uses TRBV25-1 and TRBJ1-1, with 8 bases identical to TRBD1. CDR1 is MGHDK and CDR2 is SYGVNS in the germline V gene. The length of the CDR3 is 13 residues. The CDR3 DNA reads as TGTGCCAGCAGTGACGGACAGGGTTTAGGGGCTTTATTT. Translation: CASSDGQGLGALF.

This clonotype ranks as large. The chain employs TRBV2 and TRBJ1-4; 8 bases match TRBD1. Germline V gives CDR1 SNHLY, CDR2 FYNNEI. CDR3 length: 14 residues. V was clipped by 5 bases and J by 8 bases; unmatched bases: 7. The CDR3, as DNA: TGTGCCAGCAGTCTGACAGGGGCCAGGGAAAAACTGTTTTTT. This gives the protein CASSLTGAREKLFF. The full variable domain, completed using reference TRBV2 and TRBJ1-4, is EPEVTQTPSHQVTQMGQEVILRCVPISNHLYFYWYRQILGQKVEFLVSFYNNEISEKSEIFDDQFSVERPDGSNFTLKIRSTKLEDSAMYFCASSLTGAREKLFFGSGTQLSVL.